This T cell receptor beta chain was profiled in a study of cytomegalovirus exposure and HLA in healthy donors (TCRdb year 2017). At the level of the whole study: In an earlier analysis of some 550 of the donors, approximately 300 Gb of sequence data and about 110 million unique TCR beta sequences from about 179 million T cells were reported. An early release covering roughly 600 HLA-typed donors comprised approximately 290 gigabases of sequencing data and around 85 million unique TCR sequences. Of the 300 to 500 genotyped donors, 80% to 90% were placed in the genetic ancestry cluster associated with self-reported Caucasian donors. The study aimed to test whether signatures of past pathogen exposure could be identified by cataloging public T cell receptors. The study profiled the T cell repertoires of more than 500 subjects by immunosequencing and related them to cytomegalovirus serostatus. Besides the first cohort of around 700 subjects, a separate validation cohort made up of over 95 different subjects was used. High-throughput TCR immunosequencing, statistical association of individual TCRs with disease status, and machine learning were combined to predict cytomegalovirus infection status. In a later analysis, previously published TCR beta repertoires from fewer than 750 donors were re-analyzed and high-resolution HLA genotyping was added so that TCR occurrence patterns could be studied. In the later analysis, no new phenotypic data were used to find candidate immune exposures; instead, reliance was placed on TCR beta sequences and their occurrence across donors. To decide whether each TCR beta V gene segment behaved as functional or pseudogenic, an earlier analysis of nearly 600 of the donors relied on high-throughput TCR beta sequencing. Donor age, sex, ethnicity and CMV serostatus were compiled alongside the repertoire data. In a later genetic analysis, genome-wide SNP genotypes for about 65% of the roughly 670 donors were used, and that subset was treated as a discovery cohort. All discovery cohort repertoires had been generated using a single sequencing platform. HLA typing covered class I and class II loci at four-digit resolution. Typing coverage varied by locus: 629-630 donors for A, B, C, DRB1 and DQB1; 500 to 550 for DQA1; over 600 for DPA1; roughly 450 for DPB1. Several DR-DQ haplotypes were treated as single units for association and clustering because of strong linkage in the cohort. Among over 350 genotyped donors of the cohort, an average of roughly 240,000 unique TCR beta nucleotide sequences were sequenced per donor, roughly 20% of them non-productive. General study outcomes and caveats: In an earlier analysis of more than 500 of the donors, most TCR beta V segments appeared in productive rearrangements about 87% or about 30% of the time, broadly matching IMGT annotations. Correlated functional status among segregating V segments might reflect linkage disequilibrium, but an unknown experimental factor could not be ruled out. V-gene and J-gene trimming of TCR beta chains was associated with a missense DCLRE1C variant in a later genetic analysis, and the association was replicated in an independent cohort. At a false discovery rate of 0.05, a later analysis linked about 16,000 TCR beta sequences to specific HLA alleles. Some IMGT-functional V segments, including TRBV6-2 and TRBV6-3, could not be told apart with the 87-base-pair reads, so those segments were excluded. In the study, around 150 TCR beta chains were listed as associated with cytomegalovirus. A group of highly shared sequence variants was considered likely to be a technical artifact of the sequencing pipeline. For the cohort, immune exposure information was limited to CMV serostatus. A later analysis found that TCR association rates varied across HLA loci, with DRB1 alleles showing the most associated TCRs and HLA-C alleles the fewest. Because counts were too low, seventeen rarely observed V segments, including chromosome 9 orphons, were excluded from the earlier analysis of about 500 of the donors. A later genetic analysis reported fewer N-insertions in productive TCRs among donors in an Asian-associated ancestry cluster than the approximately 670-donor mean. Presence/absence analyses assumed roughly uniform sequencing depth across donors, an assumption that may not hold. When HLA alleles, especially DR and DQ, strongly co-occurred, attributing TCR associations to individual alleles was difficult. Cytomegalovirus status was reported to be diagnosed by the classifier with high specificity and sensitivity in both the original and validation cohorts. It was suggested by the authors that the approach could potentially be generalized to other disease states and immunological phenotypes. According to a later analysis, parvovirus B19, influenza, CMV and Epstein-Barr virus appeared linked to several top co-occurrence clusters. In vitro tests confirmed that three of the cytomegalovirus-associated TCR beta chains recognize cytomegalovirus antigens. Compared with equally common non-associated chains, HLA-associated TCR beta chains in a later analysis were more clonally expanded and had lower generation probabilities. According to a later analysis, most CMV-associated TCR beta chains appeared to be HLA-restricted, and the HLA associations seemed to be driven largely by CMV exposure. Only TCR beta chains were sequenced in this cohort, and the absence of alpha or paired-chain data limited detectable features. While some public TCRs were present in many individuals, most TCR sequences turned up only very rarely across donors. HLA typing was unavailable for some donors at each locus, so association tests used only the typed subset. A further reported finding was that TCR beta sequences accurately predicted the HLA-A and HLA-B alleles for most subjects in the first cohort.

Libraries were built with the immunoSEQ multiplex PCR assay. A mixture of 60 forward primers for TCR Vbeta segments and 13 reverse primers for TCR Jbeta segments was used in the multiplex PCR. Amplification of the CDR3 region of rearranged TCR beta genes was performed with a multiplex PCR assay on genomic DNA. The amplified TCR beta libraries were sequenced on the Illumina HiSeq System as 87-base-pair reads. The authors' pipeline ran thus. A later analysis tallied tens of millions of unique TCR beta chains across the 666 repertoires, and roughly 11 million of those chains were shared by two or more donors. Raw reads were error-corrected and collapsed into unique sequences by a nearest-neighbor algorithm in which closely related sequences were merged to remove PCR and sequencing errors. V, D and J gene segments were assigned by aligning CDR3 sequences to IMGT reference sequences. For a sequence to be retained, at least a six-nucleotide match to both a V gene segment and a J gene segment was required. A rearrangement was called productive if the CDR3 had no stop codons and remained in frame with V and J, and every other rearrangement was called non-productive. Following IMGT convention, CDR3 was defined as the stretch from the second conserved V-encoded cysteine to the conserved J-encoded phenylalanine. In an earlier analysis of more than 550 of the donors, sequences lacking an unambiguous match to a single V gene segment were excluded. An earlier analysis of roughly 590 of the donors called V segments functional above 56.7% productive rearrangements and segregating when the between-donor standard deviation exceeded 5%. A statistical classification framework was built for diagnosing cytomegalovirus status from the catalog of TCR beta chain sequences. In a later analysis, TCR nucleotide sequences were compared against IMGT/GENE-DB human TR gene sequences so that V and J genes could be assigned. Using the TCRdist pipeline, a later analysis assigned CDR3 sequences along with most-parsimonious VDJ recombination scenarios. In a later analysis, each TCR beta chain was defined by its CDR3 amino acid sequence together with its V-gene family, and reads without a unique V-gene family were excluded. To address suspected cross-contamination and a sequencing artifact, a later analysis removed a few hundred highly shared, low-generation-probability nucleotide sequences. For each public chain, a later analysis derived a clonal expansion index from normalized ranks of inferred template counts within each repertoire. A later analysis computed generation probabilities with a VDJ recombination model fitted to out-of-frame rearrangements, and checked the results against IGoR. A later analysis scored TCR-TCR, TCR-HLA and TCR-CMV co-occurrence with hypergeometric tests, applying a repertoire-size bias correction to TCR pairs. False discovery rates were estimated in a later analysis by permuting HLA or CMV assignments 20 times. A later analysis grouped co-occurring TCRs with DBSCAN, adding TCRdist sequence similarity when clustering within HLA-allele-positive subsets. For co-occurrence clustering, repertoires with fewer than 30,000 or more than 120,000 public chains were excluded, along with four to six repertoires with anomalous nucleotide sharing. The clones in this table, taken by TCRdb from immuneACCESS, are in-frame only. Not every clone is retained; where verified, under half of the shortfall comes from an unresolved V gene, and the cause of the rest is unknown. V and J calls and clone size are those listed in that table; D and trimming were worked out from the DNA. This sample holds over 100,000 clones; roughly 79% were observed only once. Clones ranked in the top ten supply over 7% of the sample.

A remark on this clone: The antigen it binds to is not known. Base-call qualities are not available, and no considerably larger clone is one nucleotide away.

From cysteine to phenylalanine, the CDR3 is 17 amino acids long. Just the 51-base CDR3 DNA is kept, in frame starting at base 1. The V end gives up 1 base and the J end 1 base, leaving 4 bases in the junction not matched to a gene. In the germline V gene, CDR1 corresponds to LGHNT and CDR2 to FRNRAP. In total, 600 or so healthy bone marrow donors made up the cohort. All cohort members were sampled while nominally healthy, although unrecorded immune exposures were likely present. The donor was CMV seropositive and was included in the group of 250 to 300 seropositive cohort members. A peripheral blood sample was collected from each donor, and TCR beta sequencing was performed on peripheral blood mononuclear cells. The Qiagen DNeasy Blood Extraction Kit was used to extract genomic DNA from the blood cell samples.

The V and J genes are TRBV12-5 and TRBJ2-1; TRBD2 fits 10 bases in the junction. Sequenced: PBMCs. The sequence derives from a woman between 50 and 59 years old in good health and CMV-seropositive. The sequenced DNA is TGTGCTAGTGGTTTGGAGACTAGCGGGCTTTCCTACAATGAGCAGTTCTTC. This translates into CASGLETSGLSYNEQFF.